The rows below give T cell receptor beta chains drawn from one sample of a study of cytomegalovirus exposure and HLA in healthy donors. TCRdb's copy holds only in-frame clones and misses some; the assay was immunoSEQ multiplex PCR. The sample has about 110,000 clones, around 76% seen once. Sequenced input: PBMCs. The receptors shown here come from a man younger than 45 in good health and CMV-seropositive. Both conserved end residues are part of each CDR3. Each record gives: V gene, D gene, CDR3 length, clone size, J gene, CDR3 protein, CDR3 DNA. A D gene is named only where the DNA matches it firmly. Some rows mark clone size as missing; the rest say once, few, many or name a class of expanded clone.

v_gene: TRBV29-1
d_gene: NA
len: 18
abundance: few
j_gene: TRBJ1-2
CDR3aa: CSVDSEWRPDTYGYGYTF
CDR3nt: TGCAGCGTTGATTCGGAGTGGAGACCGGACACCTACGGATATGGCTACACCTTC

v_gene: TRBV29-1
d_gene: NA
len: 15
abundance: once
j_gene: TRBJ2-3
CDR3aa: CSAGEASVIPDTQYF
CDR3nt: TGCAGCGCCGGGGAGGCCTCGGTTATACCAGATACGCAGTATTTT

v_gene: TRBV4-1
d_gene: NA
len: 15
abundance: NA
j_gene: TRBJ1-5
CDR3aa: CASSQEGAGNQPQHF
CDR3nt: TGCGCCAGCAGCCAAGAAGGGGCTGGCAATCAGCCCCAGCATTTT

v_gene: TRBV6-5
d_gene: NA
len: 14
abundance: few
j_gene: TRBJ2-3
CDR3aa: CASRVGGLTDTQYF
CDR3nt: TGTGCCAGCAGGGTTGGCGGTCTCACAGATACGCAGTATTTT

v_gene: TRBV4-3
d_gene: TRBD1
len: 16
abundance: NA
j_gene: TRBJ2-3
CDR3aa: CASSQAPGTGRDTQYF
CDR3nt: TGCGCCAGCAGCCAAGCCCCCGGGACAGGGCGAGATACGCAGTATTTT

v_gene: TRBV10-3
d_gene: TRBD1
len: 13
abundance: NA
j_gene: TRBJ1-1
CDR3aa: CATTGESGTEAFF
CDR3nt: TGTGCCACCACAGGGGAGTCGGGCACTGAAGCTTTCTTT

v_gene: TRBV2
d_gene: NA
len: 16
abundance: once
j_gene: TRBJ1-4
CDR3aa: CASTYPRWQGGEKLFF
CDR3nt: TGTGCCAGCACTTACCCAAGGTGGCAGGGAGGTGAAAAACTGTTTTTT

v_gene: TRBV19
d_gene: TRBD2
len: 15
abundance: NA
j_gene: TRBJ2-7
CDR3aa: CASSPWGGSSYEQYF
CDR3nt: TGTGCCAGTTCCCCCTGGGGGGGAAGCTCCTACGAGCAGTACTTC

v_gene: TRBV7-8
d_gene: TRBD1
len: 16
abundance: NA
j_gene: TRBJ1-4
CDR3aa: CASSLEYRGGFEKLFF
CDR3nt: TGTGCCAGCAGCTTAGAATACAGGGGCGGATTTGAAAAACTGTTTTTT

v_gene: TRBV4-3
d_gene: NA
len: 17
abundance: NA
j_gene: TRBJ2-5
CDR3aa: CASSQGGGGDRGETQYF
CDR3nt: TGCGCCAGCAGCCAAGGCGGGGGCGGGGACCGAGGAGAGACCCAGTACTTC

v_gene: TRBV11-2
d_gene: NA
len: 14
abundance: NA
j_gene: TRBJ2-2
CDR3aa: CASSLQGNTGELFF
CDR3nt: TGTGCCAGCAGCTTACAGGGGAACACCGGGGAGCTGTTTTTT